The 20 T cell receptor beta chains reported below all come from one sample, sequenced in a study of beta chain features in type 1 diabetes. Expressed TCRB transcripts got sequenced, as all isolated RNA was reverse transcribed. TCRdb's copy holds only in-frame clones and misses some; the assay was immunoSEQ multiplex PCR. The table shows about 450,000 clones, with about an eighth occurring only once. Sample: naive CD4+ T cells from blood. The source of these receptors is a woman younger than 35 in good health.

This clone turned up a few times. The V and J genes are TRBV29-1 and TRBJ2-3; possibly TRBD1 for D (6 bases). The V gene's germline CDR1 is SQVTM and CDR2 ANQGSEA. V was cut by 3 bases and J by 2 bases, with 9 bases left in between. This CDR3 has 13 amino acids. The CDR3 loop reads CSVDRGVTDTQYF. The CDR3 DNA reads TGCAGCGTTGACAGGGGAGTCACAGATACGCAGTATTTT.

This clone was found a few times. Compared with germline, one end of the junction differs, possibly owing to a read error. The chain joins TRBV2 to TRBJ2-1, with 9 bases aligning to TRBD2. There are 16 residues in the CDR3. CDR1 and CDR2 (germline): SNHLY, FYNNEI. This CDR3 is CASREGTSQGYNEQFF. In DNA, the CDR3 is TGTGCCAGCAGGGAAGGGACTAGCCAGGGCTACAATGAGCAGTTCTTC.

The table lists this clone with a few counts. This chain links TRBV7-8 with TRBJ2-4; no clear D gene. This CDR3 comprises 16 residues. CDR1 and CDR2 from the germline V gene are SGHVS and FQNEAQ. Trimming cost V 5 bases and J 0 bases, with 14 bases left between them. The CDR3 nucleotides are TGTGCCAGCAGCCTAAAAGCCCATCTAGCCAAAAACATTCAGTACTTC. Its protein product is CASSLKAHLAKNIQYF.

This chain links TRBV6-5 with TRBJ2-2; D might be TRBD1 (6 bases). With 5 bases removed from V and 7 bases from J, the gap between germline ends came to 17 bases. CDR3 length: 15 residues. In germline, CDR1 is MNHEY, CDR2 SVGAGI. As DNA, the CDR3 is TGTGCCAGCAGTGGGAAGGGACAAGGCCACGGGGAGCTGTTTTTT. The encoded protein is CASSGKGQGHGELFF.

This CDR3 reads CASSLHGGATDTQYF. The CDR3 DNA follows: TGTGCCAGCAGCTTACACGGCGGGGCGACAGATACGCAGTATTTT. The chain links TRBV7-3 to TRBJ2-3; possible D gene TRBD2, 6 bases. The length of the CDR3 is 15 residues. Germline V CDR1 and CDR2: SGHTA, FQGTGA. V shed 2 bases and J shed 3 bases, with 12 bases lying between them. Complete variable domain (other parts from reference TRBV7-3 and TRBJ2-3): GAGVSQTPSNKVTEKGKYVELRCDPISGHTALYWYRQSLGQGPEFLIYFQGTGAADDSGLPNDRFFAVRPEGSVSTLKIQRTERGDSAVYLCASSLHGGATDTQYFGPGTRLTVL.

This clone was counted only a few times. The chain combines TRBV7-3 with TRBJ2-5; D perhaps matches TRBD1 (6 bases). The germline V gene encodes CDR1 SGHTA and CDR2 FQGTGA. The CDR3 is made up of 15 amino acids. With 1 base removed from V and 2 bases from J, the gap between germline ends came to 11 bases. The CDR3 nucleotides read TGTGCCAGCAGCTTAATGGGGACAAGTCAAGAGACCCAGTACTTC. The encoded protein is CASSLMGTSQETQYF.

This clone showed up just a few times. V and J are TRBV29-1 and TRBJ1-2, with D maybe TRBD1 (5 bases). Germline V lookup: CDR1 SQVTM, CDR2 ANQGSEA. Between the trimmed V and J ends, which lost 7 bases and 1 base, there was a span of 13 bases. The CDR3 is 13 amino acids. CDR3 loop: CSAKRDGNYGYTF. DNA of the CDR3: TGCAGCGCGAAGAGGGACGGTAACTATGGCTACACCTTC.

The V and J genes are TRBV6-5 and TRBJ1-4; possible D gene TRBD1, 6 bases. The CDR3 runs to 15 residues. Trimming pared 6 bases from V and 0 bases from J, leaving 11 bases between. From germline, CDR1 is MNHEY and CDR2 SVGAGI. The CDR3 bases are TGTGCCAGCAGGGTACAGGGAACAACTAATGAAAAACTGTTTTTT. This translates into CASRVQGTTNEKLFF.

This clone has just a few counts. V gene TRBV5-4 combines with J gene TRBJ2-3, with 10 bases lining up with TRBD2. The CDR3 has 16 residues. V trimming: 1 base; J trimming: 9 bases; junction bases outside the gene matches: 11. In germline, CDR1 is SGHNT, CDR2 YYREEE (reference sequence). The CDR3 DNA is TGTGCCAGCAGCTTGCTTCTAGCGGGGGAGTCGTGGACGCAGTATTTT. Translated, it gives CASSLLLAGESWTQYF.

This clone appeared a few times. The chain has TRBV21-1 and TRBJ2-7; TRBD2 is taken as the D call from the table, unchecked against the DNA. TRBV21-1 is assigned pseudogene status. The CDR3 sequence is 16 residues long. CDR3 amino acids: CASSKDRIGGTYEQYV. In DNA, the CDR3 is TGTGCCAGCAGCAAAGATCGGATCGGGGGAACCTACGAGCAGTACGTC.

A few counts support this clone. The rearrangement uses TRBV7-9 and TRBJ2-3; tentatively, D is TRBD2 (6 bases). Germline lookup yields CDR1 SEHNR and CDR2 FQNEAQ (reference sequence). Trimming took off 5 bases at V and 2 bases at J, with 11 bases between the two ends. The CDR3 loop spans 14 amino acids. The CDR3 sequence: CASSVTSSTDTQYF. CDR3 in DNA: TGTGCCAGCAGCGTCACTAGCTCCACAGATACGCAGTATTTT.

The V gene is TRBV7-8, the J gene TRBJ2-7; 10 positions agree with TRBD2. V shed 3 bases, J shed 3 bases, and the junction held 8 bases outside the gene matches. Germline CDR1 is SGHVS and CDR2 is FQNEAQ. The CDR3 is 16 residues long. The CDR3 protein is CASSFRGTSGIYEQYF. In DNA form, the CDR3 reads TGTGCCAGCAGCTTCAGGGGTACTAGCGGGATCTACGAGCAGTACTTC.

This clone was picked up a small number of times. This sequence joins TRBV18 and TRBJ2-7; D is perhaps TRBD1 (5 bases). The CDR3 has 12 residues. V was pared by 5 bases and J by 3 bases, with 8 bases between. Germline-derived CDR1 and CDR2 are KGHSH and LQKENI. The CDR3 loop reads CASSVDSYEQYV. CDR3 coding DNA: TGTGCCAGCTCAGTCGACAGCTACGAGCAGTACGTC.

This clone was seen only a few times. The chain links TRBV25-1 to TRBJ1-5; D gene uncertain. Germline V gene sequence: CDR1 MGHDK, CDR2 SYGVNS. Trimming cost V 3 bases and J 0 bases, with 6 bases left between them. CDR3 length: 14 amino acids. The CDR3 spells CASSDVNSNQPQHF. The DNA for the CDR3 is TGTGCCAGCAGTGACGTCAATAGCAATCAGCCCCAGCATTTT.

Only a few counts were recorded for this clone. The chain combines TRBV29-1 with TRBJ2-2, with D perhaps TRBD2 (6 bases). Trimming took off 4 bases at V and 0 bases at J, with 15 bases between the two ends. Germline V gives CDR1 SQVTM, CDR2 ANQGSEA. The CDR3 consists of 16 residues. The DNA for the CDR3 is TGCAGCGTTGTGGCATCCGGGACTCCGAACACCGGGGAGCTGTTTTTT. Encoded protein: CSVVASGTPNTGELFF.

This clone was picked up a small number of times. The chain recombines TRBV11-3 with TRBJ2-5, with a possible D match to TRBD1 (5 bases). The V end lost 1 base, the J end lost 4 bases, and 10 bases lay between the germline ends. Per the germline V gene, CDR1 is SGHNT and CDR2 is YENEEA. The CDR3 runs 14 residues. The CDR3 sequence: CASSLVGRVETQYF. CDR3 bases: TGTGCCAGCAGCTTAGTAGGCAGGGTAGAGACCCAGTACTTC.

This clone was detected only a few times. Germline is not matched at one junction end, which may reflect a read error. This sequence joins TRBV5-4 and TRBJ2-7; D is unresolved. The CDR3 extends over 13 amino acids. Germline V CDR1 and CDR2: SGHNT, YYREEE (reference sequence). The DNA for the CDR3 is TGTGCCAGCAGCCCGGGTCAATCCTCCGAGCAGTACTTC. This codes for CASSPGQSSEQYF.

The chain employs TRBV28 and TRBJ2-5; 8 bases align to TRBD2. The ends lost 10 bases at V and 5 bases at J; junction bases unmatched: 18. Per the germline V gene, CDR1 is MDHEN and CDR2 is SYDVKM. This CDR3 is built from 16 residues. In DNA, the CDR3 is TGTGCCATTCAACTTAGTAGCGGGGTTAGTCTGGAGACCCAGTACTTC. Its protein product is CAIQLSSGVSLETQYF.

This clone was seen more than once but under ten times. The V and J genes are TRBV29-1 and TRBJ2-6; TRBD1 matches at 8 bases. Trimming removed 7 bases from V and 3 bases from J; junction bases left unmatched: 11. This CDR3 is built from 16 residues. Germline V gives CDR1 SQVTM, CDR2 ANQGSEA. In DNA, the CDR3 is TGCAGCGCCCGGGGGCAGGGGGCAGGTGGGGCCAACGTCCTGACTTTC. Its translation: CSARGQGAGGANVLTF.

The V gene is TRBV18, the J gene TRBJ2-4, with TRBD2 matching over 12 bases. CDR1 and CDR2 from the germline V gene are KGHSH and LQKENI. Trimming cost V 0 bases and J 6 bases; bases outside gene matches: 6. The CDR3 extends over 17 amino acids. The CDR3 nucleotides read TGTGCCAGCTCACCACCGCTAGCGGGAGGGCTGGGAAACATTCAGTACTTC. Its translation is CASSPPLAGGLGNIQYF.